This TCR beta chain comes out of a study of siplizumab effects on memory and regulatory T cells (dated by TCRdb to the late 2010s). A note on the overall study: The study examined how the anti-CD2 antibody siplizumab affects alloreactive T-cell subsets in allogeneic mixed lymphocyte reactions built from human PBMCs.

Library construction relied on the immunoSEQ multiplex PCR assay. Roughly 10^5 TCR templates per sample were assayed on the deep sequencing platform. Genomic DNA extracted from sorted T cells was used for TCRbeta CDR3 sequencing. On the authors' methods: The R programming language was used for clonal analysis of the TCRbeta CDR3 data. Unstimulated samples were compared with post-reaction CFSE-low samples to define alloreactive CD4+ and CD8+ clones. Alloreactive CD4+ clones were assigned to regulatory or non-regulatory origin by matching sequences to sorted unstimulated Treg and non-Treg repertoires. TCRdb provides this immuneACCESS table in a form limited to in-frame rearrangements. Some clones are lacking; in checked studies, under half of them reflect an unresolved V gene, and why the rest are absent is not known. That table gives V, J and clone size, and the DNA gave D and trimming. The sample table contains roughly 82,000 clones; only one count was recorded for over 80% of them. Approximately 1.5% of the sample comes from the top ten.

From its cysteine to its phenylalanine, the CDR3 spans 13 amino acids. The DNA shown is the 39-base CDR3, in frame from base 1. Per the germline V gene (reference sequence), MNHNY is the CDR1 and SVGAGI is the CDR2. V is cut back by 8 bases and J by 3 bases, with 4 bases in the junction unmatched. Sorted unstimulated T cells and proliferating T cells recovered from mixed lymphocyte reactions were subjected to TCRbeta CDR3 sequencing. Fresh whole blood from roughly nine HLA-typed healthy donors was used as the source from which PBMCs were isolated. Unstimulated CD4+ regulatory T cells were FACS-sorted to map the origin of alloreactive clones. Study-wide conclusions, independent of this receptor: Siplizumab significantly reduced the cumulative frequency of alloreactive sequences traceable to unstimulated CD4+ memory T cells. Because sequences at frequencies below about 10^-5 were poorly captured, only a minor fraction of alloreactive clones could be mapped back to unstimulated subsets. Unstimulated naive T cells appeared to be more diverse than memory T cells, and naive cells seemed to make a substantial contribution to the alloresponse. Among mappable alloreactive CD4+ clones, the Treg-derived fraction averaged around 69% with siplizumab versus approximately 27% in control reactions. About 75-96% of proliferating CD4+ or CD8+ clones could not be given a naive or memory phenotype. Whether proliferating Tregs from siplizumab cultures actually had suppressive function was not functionally confirmed.

As to this clone: This receptor's antigen is unknown. No quality values exist for individual bases; no much larger clone is one base distant.

This clonotype was sampled from a human donor in good health. The V and J genes are TRBV6-6 and TRBJ1-3, with 7 junctional bases fitting TRBD1. Sequencing input: Tregs sorted from blood. The DNA sequence is as follows: TGTGCCAGCTTCGACAGGGTTGGAAACACCATATATTTT. Protein translation: CASFDRVGNTIYF.